This is a list of T cell receptor beta chains from one sample in a study of preoperative IRX-2 immunotherapy in early breast cancer. Repertoires were generated with immunoSEQ multiplex PCR, while TCRdb's copy carries only in-frame clones and drops some. The table has roughly 99,000 clones, about nine tenths seen once. Sequenced here: tumor tissue, sampled after IRX-2 immunotherapy. The receptors were gathered from a human donor with breast cancer. CDR3s leave out the opening cysteine and the closing phenylalanine or tryptophan. Each record gives: clone size, V gene, CDR3 protein. Clone size, where shown, is once, few, many, or a class for clones that have expanded.

- TRBV19 ALESAGGYT
- TRBV6-8 ATRGASAHEQY
- TRBV23-1 ASSSTGTHEQY
- TRBV6-8 ASSQGLAGGPWNEQF
- TRBV7-4 ASSLNTYYEQY
- TRBV28 ASSLYVQGYTGELF
- TRBV12-5 ASTFAGISTGTEAF
- TRBV15 ATSRAGGGNYGYT
- TRBV19 ASSEPGTVNTEAF
- TRBV18 ASSPSVGQISNQPQH
- TRBV22-1 ATRGGDDGYT
- TRBV7-8 ASSLGTGFFGNTIY
- TRBV7-6 ASSFVGLGGNEQF
- TRBV6-8 ASSPRGTGGVDTQY
- TRBV29-1 SVALMRNQPQH
- TRBV6-8 ASSTGWGSSGNTIY
once TRBV6-8 AITTSKGGES
- TRBV22-1 ASTEGIGRQGANSNQPQH
- TRBV5-1 ASSLAHAGTARVEQY
- TRBV30 ACPSPSGGAEKLF
- TRBV6-8 ASSASLAVSGNTIY
- TRBV19 ASSIQTGAEAF
- TRBV6-8 ASSRTGDYGYT
- TRBV7-7 ASSLQDRPSLNQPQH
- TRBV5-1 ASSPTGQGAYEQY
- TRBV28 ASSRYDGPNYGYT
- TRBV1 ASSQVGGSGNTIY
- TRBV14 ASSRKQGKNEKLF
- TRBV6-8 ASRGDWVGPQH
once TRBV19 ASSTGANVLT
- TRBV11-3 ASSRGGGQETQY
- TRBV30 AWSDRRLNTEAF
- TRBV5-1 ASSLQGAGTEAF
- TRBV5-1 ASSLPSGDYNEQF
- TRBV6-8 ASSSAAYEQY
- TRBV29-1 SVSDRGGLQF
- TRBV29-1 SVDRGRSTEAF
- TRBV6-8 ASSYSTPGNSNQPQH
- TRBV14 ASSQFLSGGELF
- TRBV30 ARKGGGEAF
- TRBV5-1 ASSTGTSGASYEQY
- TRBV6-8 ASKPDDYNEQF
- TRBV7-1 ASSQKAGSPGYEQY
- TRBV7-1 ASSLVDRPYTEAF
- TRBV5-1 ASSLRTGDGELF
- TRBV7-6 ASSQSELYFDDNEQF
- TRBV18 ASSTRQGGTDTQY
- TRBV29-1 SVERGGMTQY
- TRBV10-2 ASSRDLSNHEQF
- TRBV10-2 ASEGRDRGLRETQY
few TRBV7-4 ASSLAEHTEAF
- TRBV22-1 ASSPGGEKLF
- TRBV4-1 ASSQAQTGVYEKLF
few TRBV28 ASSLGTGGREAF
- TRBV7-5 ASSFPEWGIYGYT
once TRBV28 ATGRNSGNTIY
- TRBV15 ATSSLVGLVDEQY
- TRBV7-7 ASSLGFGYNEQF
- TRBV6-8 ASSPASATTNEKLF
- TRBV5-1 ASSSIPLNTEAF